This T cell receptor (beta chain) comes out of a study of cytomegalovirus exposure and HLA in healthy donors. Researchers ran the PCR with 60 Vbeta and 13 Jbeta primers. Some clones are missing from TCRdb's copy, which holds only in-frame ones; the method was immunoSEQ multiplex PCR. The sample includes about 120,000 clones, less than 85% of them seen just once. Unmatched junction bases numbered 5, after V lost 1 base and J lost 7 bases. CDR3 length equals 15 residues. Germline CDR1 reads LGHNA; CDR2 reads YNFKEQ. The genes are TRBV4-2 and TRBJ2-1; 9 bases agree with TRBD2. Input material: PBMCs. The TCR sequence derives from a man aged 30 to 45 in good health and CMV-seropositive. CDR3 sequence: CASSQGSGGYNEQFF. The CDR3 bases are TGTGCCAGCAGCCAAGGTAGCGGGGGTTATAATGAGCAGTTCTTC.